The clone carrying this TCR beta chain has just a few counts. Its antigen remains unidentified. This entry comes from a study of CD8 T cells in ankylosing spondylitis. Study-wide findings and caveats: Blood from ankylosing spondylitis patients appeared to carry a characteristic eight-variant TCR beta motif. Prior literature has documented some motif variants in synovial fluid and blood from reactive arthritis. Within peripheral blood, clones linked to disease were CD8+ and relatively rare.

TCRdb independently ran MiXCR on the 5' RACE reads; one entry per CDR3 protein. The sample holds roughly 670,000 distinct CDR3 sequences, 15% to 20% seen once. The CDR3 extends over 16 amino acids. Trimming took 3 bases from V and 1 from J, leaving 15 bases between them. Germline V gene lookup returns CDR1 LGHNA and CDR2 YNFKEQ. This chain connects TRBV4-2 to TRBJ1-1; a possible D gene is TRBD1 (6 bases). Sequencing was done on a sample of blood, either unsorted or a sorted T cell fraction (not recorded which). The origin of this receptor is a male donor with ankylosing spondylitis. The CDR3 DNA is TGTGCCAGCAGCCAGGAAGGTACAGGGAAGAACACTGAAGCTTTCTTT. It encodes CASSQEGTGKNTEAFF.